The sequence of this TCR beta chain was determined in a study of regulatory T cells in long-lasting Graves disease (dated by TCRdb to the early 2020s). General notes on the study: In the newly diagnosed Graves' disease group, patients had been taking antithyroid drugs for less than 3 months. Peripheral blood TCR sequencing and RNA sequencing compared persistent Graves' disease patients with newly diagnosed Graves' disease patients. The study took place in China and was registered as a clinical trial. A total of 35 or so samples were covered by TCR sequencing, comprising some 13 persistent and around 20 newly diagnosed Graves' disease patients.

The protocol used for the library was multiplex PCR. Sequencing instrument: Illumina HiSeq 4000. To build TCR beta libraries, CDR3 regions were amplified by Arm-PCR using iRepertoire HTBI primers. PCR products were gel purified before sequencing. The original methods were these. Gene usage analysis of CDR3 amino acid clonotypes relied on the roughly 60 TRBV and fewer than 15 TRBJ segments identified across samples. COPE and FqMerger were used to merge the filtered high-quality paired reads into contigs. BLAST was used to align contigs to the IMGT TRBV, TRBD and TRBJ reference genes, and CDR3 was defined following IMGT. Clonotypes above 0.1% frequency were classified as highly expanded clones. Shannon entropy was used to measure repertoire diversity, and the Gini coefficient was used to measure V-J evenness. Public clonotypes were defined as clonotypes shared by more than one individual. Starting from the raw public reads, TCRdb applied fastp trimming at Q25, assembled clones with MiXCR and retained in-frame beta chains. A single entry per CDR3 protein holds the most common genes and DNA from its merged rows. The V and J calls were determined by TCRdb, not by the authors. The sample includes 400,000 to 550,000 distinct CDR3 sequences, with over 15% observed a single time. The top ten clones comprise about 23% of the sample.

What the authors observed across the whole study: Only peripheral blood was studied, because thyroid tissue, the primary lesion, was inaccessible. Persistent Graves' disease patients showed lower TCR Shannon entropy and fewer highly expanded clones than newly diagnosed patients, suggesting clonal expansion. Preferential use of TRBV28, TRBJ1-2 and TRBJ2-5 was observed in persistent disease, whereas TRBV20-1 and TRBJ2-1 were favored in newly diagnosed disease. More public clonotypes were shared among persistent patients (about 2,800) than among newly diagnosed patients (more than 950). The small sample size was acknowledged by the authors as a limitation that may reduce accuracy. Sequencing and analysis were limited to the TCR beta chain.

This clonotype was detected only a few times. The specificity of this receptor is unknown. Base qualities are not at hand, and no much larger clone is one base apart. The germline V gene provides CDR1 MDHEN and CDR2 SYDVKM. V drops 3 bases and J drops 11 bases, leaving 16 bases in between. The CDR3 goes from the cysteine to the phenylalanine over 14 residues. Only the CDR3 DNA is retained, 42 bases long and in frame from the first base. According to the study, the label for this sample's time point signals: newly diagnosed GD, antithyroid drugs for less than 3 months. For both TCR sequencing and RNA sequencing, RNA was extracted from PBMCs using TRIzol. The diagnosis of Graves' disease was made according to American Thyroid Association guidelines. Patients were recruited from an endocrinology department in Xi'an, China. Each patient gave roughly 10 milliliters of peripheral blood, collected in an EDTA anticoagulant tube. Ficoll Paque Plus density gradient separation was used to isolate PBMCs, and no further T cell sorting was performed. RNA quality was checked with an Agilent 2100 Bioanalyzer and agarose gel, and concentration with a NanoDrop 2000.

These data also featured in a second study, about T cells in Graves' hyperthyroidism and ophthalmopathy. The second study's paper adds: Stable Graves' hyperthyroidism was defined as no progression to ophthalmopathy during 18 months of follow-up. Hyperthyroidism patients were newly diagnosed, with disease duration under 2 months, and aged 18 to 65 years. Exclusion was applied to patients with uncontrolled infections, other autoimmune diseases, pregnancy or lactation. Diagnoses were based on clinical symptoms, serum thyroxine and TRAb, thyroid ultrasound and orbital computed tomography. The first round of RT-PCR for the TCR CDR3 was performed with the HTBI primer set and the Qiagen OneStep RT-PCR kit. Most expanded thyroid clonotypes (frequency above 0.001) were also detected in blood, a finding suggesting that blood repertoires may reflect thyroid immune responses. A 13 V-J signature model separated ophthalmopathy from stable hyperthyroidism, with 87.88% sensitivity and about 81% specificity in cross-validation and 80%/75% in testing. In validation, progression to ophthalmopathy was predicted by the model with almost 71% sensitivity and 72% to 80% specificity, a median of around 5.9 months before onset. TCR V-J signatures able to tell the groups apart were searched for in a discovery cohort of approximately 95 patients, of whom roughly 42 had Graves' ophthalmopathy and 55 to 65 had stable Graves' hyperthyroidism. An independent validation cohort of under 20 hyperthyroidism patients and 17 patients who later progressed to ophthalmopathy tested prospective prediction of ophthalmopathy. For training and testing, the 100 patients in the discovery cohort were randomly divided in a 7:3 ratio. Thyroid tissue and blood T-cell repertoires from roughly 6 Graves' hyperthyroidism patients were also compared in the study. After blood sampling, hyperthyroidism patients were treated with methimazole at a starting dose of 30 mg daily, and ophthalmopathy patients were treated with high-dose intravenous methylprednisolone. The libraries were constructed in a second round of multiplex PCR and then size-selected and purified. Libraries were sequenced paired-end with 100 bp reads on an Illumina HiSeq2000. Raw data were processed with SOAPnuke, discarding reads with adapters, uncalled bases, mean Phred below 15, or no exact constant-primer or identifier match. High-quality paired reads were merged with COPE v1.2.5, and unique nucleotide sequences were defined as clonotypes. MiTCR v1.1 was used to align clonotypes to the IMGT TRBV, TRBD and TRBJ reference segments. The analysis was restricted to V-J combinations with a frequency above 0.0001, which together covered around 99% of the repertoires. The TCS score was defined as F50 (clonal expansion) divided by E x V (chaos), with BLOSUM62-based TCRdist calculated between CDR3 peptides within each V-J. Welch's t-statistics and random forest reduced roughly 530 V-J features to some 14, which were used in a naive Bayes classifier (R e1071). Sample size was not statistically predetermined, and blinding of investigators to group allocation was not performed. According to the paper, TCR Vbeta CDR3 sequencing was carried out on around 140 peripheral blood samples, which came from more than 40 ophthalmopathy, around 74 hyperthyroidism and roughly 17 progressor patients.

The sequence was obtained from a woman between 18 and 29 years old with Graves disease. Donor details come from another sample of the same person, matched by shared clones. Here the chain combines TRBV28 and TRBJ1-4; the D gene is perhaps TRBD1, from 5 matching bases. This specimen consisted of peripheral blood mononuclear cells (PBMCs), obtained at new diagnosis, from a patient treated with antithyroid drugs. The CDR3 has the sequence CASSLIREGEKLFF. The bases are TGTGCCAGCAGTTTGATCAGGGAAGGGGAGAAACTGTTTTTT.